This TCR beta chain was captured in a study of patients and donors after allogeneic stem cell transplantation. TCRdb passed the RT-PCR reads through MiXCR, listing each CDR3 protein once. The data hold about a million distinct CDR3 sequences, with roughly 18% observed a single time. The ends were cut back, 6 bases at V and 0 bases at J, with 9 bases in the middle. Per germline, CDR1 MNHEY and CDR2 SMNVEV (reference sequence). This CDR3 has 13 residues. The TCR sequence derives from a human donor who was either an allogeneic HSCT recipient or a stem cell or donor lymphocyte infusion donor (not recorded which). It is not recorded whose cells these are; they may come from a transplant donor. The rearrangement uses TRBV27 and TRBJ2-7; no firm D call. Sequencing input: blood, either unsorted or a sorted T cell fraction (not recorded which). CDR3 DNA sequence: TGTGCCAGCAGATTCCTTAGCTCCTACGAGCAGTACTTC. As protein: CASRFLSSYEQYF.